This T cell receptor (beta chain) was recorded in a study of blood T cell repertoires in COVID-19. Study background: The analysed material was cDNA or gDNA that came from T cells, B-cell-depleted T cells, or PBMCs.

The CDR3 is made up of 16 amino acids. V gave up 1 base and J gave up 2 bases; unmatched junction bases: 6. The V gene's germline CDR1 is LNHNV and CDR2 YYDKDF (reference sequence). As processed by the authors: Reference gene primer amplification in the assay estimated nucleated cell counts. Assay: immunoSEQ multiplex PCR; the TCRdb copy retains only in-frame clones and omits some. Clone size and the V and J calls come from that table; the DNA yielded D and trimming. The sample has approximately 200,000 clones, about 95% seen once. The sequence came from a man aged 25-45 years with COVID-19, enrolled during active disease. Sequencing was performed on peripheral blood. V gene TRBV15 combines with J gene TRBJ2-7; 9 bases line up with TRBD1. Here the CDR3 DNA reads TGTGCCACCAGCAGAGGAACGGGACAGGGAGCCTACGAGCAGTACTTC. Its protein is CATSRGTGQGAYEQYF.